The source of this TCR beta chain is a study of OX40 agonist ivuxolimab in advanced cancers. Study-level background: Patients were dosed with the agonistic anti-OX40 (CD134) antibody ivuxolimab. Head and neck, renal cell, melanoma or hepatocellular carcinoma were the cancers that dose-escalation patients had.

V was cut by 5 bases and J by 5 bases, with 10 bases left in between. Germline V gene lookup returns CDR1 MNHEY and CDR2 SMNVEV (reference sequence). This CDR3 is built from 13 residues. With baseline, cycle 4 day 1, and cycle 7 day 1 as timepoints, blood was sampled. Repertoires were generated with immunoSEQ multiplex PCR, while TCRdb's copy carries only in-frame clones and drops some. The profile covers more than 50,000 clones, with roughly 84% appearing a single time and approximately 4.5% taken by the ten largest. The study, taken as a whole, reports: Nonresponders included some who also had low normalized T-cell clonal expansion.

This clone was seen more than once but under ten times. Its target is not known. The sequenced sample was CD4+ or CD8+ T cells sorted from blood, obtained in a trial of the OX40 agonist ivuxolimab. The V gene is TRBV27, the J gene TRBJ1-5; D is possibly TRBD1 (5 bases). This receptor was taken from an adult with an advanced solid tumor such as melanoma, head and neck, liver or kidney cancer. CDR3 sequence reads: CASSLGRDQPQHF. In nucleotides, the CDR3 is TGTGCCAGCAGTCTGGGCAGGGATCAGCCCCAGCATTTT.